The 14 T cell receptor beta chains listed next were all sequenced from one sample in a study of a mutant IDH1 vaccine in newly diagnosed glioma. This sample's time point: baseline, week 1 (first vaccination visit). Treatment in this sample: pre-vaccination baseline after standard-of-care therapy. Profiling relied on immunoSEQ multiplex PCR, and the TCRdb table lists in-frame clones only, not all of them. The table includes tens of thousands of clones, more than 85% detected once. Sample: PBMCs, taken from a glioma patient treated with radiotherapy, temozolomide or both. These receptors were collected from a man aged 45-60 years with glioma.

V and J are TRBV27 and TRBJ2-1; D is unclear. Germline V gene sequence: CDR1 MNHEY, CDR2 SMNVEV (reference sequence). CDR3 length equals 11 residues. Deletions cut 4 bases from V and 8 bases from J, with 6 bases between. The CDR3 DNA is TGTGCCAGCAGTTCCTCTTATGAGCAGTTCTTC. This sequence encodes CASSSSYEQFF.

The chain couples TRBV7-2 to TRBJ1-1, with D possibly TRBD1 on 5 matching bases. Germline-derived CDR1 and CDR2 are SGHTA and FQGNSA. Trimming took off 4 bases at V and 2 bases at J, with 14 bases between the two ends. This CDR3 contains 15 residues. This CDR3 reads CASSSTGRVNTEAFF. CDR3 DNA: TGTGCCAGCAGCTCGACGGGGCGCGTAAACACTGAAGCTTTCTTT.

This clone was found a few times. The genes are TRBV7-8 and TRBJ1-3; D may be TRBD1 (5 bases). The ends were cut back, 5 bases at V and 5 bases at J, with 13 bases in the middle. Germline V gene lookup returns CDR1 SGHVS and CDR2 FQNEAQ. The CDR3 consists of 14 residues. The CDR3: CASSPPGGRNTIYF. In DNA, the CDR3 is TGTGCCAGCAGCCCTCCGGGGGGTAGAAACACCATATATTTT.

The chain has TRBV11-2 and TRBJ2-7; D possibly corresponds to TRBD2 (7 bases). The CDR3 extends over 14 amino acids. The germline gives CDR1 SGHAT, CDR2 FQNNGV. Deletions cut 1 base from V and 2 bases from J, with 9 bases between. CDR3 nucleotide sequence: TGTGCCAGCAGCTTAGGGGGGGGCACCTACGAGCAGTACTTC. It yields the protein CASSLGGGTYEQYF.

V and J are TRBV7-9 and TRBJ1-5; TRBD1 is a possible D gene (6 bases). The length of the CDR3 is 14 residues. Germline lookup yields CDR1 SEHNR and CDR2 FQNEAQ (reference sequence). V dropped 1 base and J dropped 8 bases, with 12 bases sitting between them. The chain's CDR3 is CASSLEGGSEPQHF. The CDR3 nucleotides are TGTGCCAGCAGCTTAGAAGGGGGATCTGAGCCCCAGCATTTT.

The chain links TRBV5-4 to TRBJ2-5; 8 bases map to TRBD1. The CDR3 has 14 amino acids. The V gene end was trimmed by 10 bases and the J gene end by 2 bases; junction bases not matched to a gene: 10. The germline CDR1 and CDR2 sequences are SGHNT and YYREEE (reference sequence). The CDR3 loop is CAGGRTGSQETQYF. The CDR3 nucleotides read TGTGCCGGGGGTCGGACAGGGTCTCAAGAGACCCAGTACTTC.

This sequence joins TRBV7-3 and TRBJ2-7, with D uncertain. The germline V gene encodes CDR1 SGHTA and CDR2 FQGTGA. This CDR3 region has 13 residues. V was shortened by 5 bases and J by 3 bases, with 11 bases between the two germline ends. The CDR3 loop is CASSAWPGYEQYF. CDR3 coding DNA: TGTGCCAGCAGCGCCTGGCCGGGCTACGAGCAGTACTTC. The whole variable domain, filled in from reference TRBV7-3 and TRBJ2-7, reads GAGVSQTPSNKVTEKGKYVELRCDPISGHTALYWYRQSLGQGPEFLIYFQGTGAADDSGLPNDRFFAVRPEGSVSTLKIQRTERGDSAVYLCASSAWPGYEQYFGPGTRLTVT.

This clone showed up just once. The CDR3 region is CASTRTGRTYNEQFF. The CDR3 DNA reads TGTGCCAGTACCAGGACAGGGCGGACCTACAATGAGCAGTTCTTC. The gene calls are TRBV19 and TRBJ2-1; 8 positions match TRBD1. The germline V gene encodes CDR1 LNHDA and CDR2 SQIVND (reference sequence). The trim removed 7 bases at V and 2 bases at J, leaving 7 bases unmatched. This CDR3 is 15 amino acids long.

In DNA, the CDR3 is TGCGCCAGCAGCTTCTACCAGATAGCGGGAGGGGGACCGGTTACGCAGTATTTT. Amino acids: CASSFYQIAGGGPVTQYF. The V call is TRBV5-1, the J call TRBJ2-3; 11 nucleotides agree with TRBD2. The germline gives CDR1 SGHRS, CDR2 YFSETQ. Unmatched junction bases numbered 16, after V lost 2 bases and J lost 8 bases. CDR3 length equals 18 residues.

The V call is TRBV7-8, the J call TRBJ2-1, with unresolved D. V dropped 5 bases and J dropped 10 bases, with 15 bases sitting between them. CDR3 length: 13 residues. The germline V gene encodes CDR1 SGHVS and CDR2 FQNEAQ. The CDR3: CASSKRTVLEQFF. The CDR3 coding sequence is TGTGCCAGCAGCAAACGGACGGTTTTAGAGCAGTTCTTC.

V usage is TRBV5-4 and J usage is TRBJ2-7; a possible D gene is TRBD2 (5 bases). V gave up 0 bases and J gave up 4 bases, with 8 bases separating them. Germline V gene sequence: CDR1 SGHNT, CDR2 YYREEE (reference sequence). There are 13 residues in the CDR3. The CDR3: CASSLAGEYEQYF. The CDR3 DNA follows: TGTGCCAGCAGCTTGGCCGGGGAGTACGAGCAGTACTTC.

This rearrangement joins TRBV4-1 to TRBJ2-5; D is perhaps TRBD1 (6 bases). V gave up 1 base and J gave up 2 bases, with 17 bases separating them. The CDR3 length is 17 residues. The germline gives CDR1 MGHRA, CDR2 YSYEKL. The CDR3 is CASSQVPPDRAQETQYF. The CDR3, as DNA: TGCGCCAGCAGCCAAGTTCCCCCGGACAGAGCTCAAGAGACCCAGTACTTC.

The gene calls are TRBV18 and TRBJ2-7; D unclear. V shed 3 bases and J shed 5 bases, with 8 bases lying between them. The CDR3 totals 12 residues. The V gene's germline CDR1 is KGHSH and CDR2 LQKENI. This CDR3 is CASSPESHEQYF. The CDR3 coding sequence is TGTGCCAGCTCACCTGAGAGCCACGAGCAGTACTTC.

The chain joins TRBV4-1 to TRBJ2-7, with D perhaps TRBD1 or TRBD2 (5 bases each). V lost 5 bases and J lost 3, with 11 bases in between. The CDR3 sequence is 13 residues long. Looked up from germline, CDR1 is MGHRA and CDR2 is YSYEKL. The CDR3 DNA reads as TGCGCCAGCAGCTGGGACCCCGGCTACGAGCAGTACTTC. Translated: CASSWDPGYEQYF.